This T cell receptor (beta chain) was captured in a study of blood T cell repertoires in COVID-19. This CDR3 has 14 amino acids. Trimming took off 5 bases at V and 5 bases at J, with 17 bases between the two ends. Germline-derived CDR1 and CDR2 are SGHRS and YFSETQ. Assay: immunoSEQ multiplex PCR; the TCRdb copy retains only in-frame clones and omits some. The sample contains about 180,000 clones, around four fifths of which appear only once. The sequenced sample consisted of PBMCs or T cells enriched from blood (not recorded which). The sequence came from a woman aged 50 to 65 who had recovered from COVID-19. The J gene is TRBJ2-7, the V gene TRBV5-1; no clear D gene. CDR3 sequence (DNA): TGCGCCAGCAGGCCAGGCTGGGTTAAGGACGAGCAGTACTTC. Its translation: CASRPGWVKDEQYF.